Listed below are T cell receptor beta chains from one sample, sequenced in a study of cytomegalovirus exposure and HLA in healthy donors. Repertoires were generated with immunoSEQ multiplex PCR, while TCRdb's copy carries only in-frame clones and drops some. The sample shows about 150,000 clones, almost 85% of them seen only once. The sequenced material came from PBMCs. The source of these receptors is a man aged 25 to 40 in good health and CMV-seropositive. CDR3s include the opening cysteine and the closing phenylalanine or tryptophan. Each record gives: D gene, V gene, clone size, J gene, CDR3 protein, CDR3 DNA. D genes are given only for firm matches. A row's size may be missing; if present it is once, few, many or a size class.

>TRBD1|TRBV6-4|NA|TRBJ1-1
CASSDSGTGEAFF
TGTGCCAGCAGTGATTCCGGGACAGGTGAAGCTTTCTTT
>NA|TRBV28|NA|TRBJ2-1
CASSFPYNEQFF
TGTGCCAGCAGTTTCCCTTACAATGAGCAGTTCTTC
>TRBD1|TRBV7-9|NA|TRBJ2-7
CASSSLRGPSYEQYF
TGTGCCAGCAGCAGCCTCAGGGGGCCTTCCTACGAGCAGTACTTC
>TRBD1|TRBV28|NA|TRBJ1-1
CASSLGTGSRGTEAFF
TGTGCCAGCAGTTTAGGGACAGGATCCCGGGGCACTGAAGCTTTCTTT
>NA|TRBV5-6|once|TRBJ2-7
CASRPGSHSEQYF
TGTGCCAGCAGGCCCGGGAGCCACAGCGAGCAGTACTTC
>TRBD2|TRBV5-1|NA|TRBJ2-7
CASSIGTSGPSYEQYF
TGCGCCAGCAGCATCGGGACTAGCGGGCCCTCCTACGAGCAGTACTTC
>TRBD1|TRBV5-4|NA|TRBJ1-1
CASSQDRGNTEAFF
TGTGCCAGCAGCCAGGACAGGGGGAACACTGAAGCTTTCTTT
>TRBD1|TRBV5-1|NA|TRBJ2-6
CASSLHPTGVYSGANGLTF
TGCGCCAGCAGCCTTCATCCGACAGGGGTGTACTCTGGGGCCAACGGCCTGACTTTC
>NA|TRBV5-1|NA|TRBJ2-7
CASSLPAGQYEQYF
TGCGCCAGCAGCTTGCCGGCAGGGCAGTACGAGCAGTACTTC
>NA|TRBV5-4|few|TRBJ1-1
CASSVMNTEAFF
TGTGCCAGCAGCGTTATGAACACTGAAGCTTTCTTT
>NA|TRBV10-2|once|TRBJ1-6
CASGEGLDSPLHF
TGCGCCAGCGGAGAGGGTCTGGATTCACCCCTCCACTTT
>TRBD2|TRBV5-1|NA|TRBJ2-7
CASSLETSGSSRAYEQYF
TGCGCCAGCAGCTTGGAAACTAGCGGGAGTTCGAGGGCCTACGAGCAGTACTTC
>NA|TRBV27|NA|TRBJ1-4
CASSLFGSWSNEKLFF
TGTGCCAGCAGTTTATTTGGGAGTTGGTCTAATGAAAAACTGTTTTTT
>NA|TRBV7-9|NA|TRBJ2-7
CASSLVLPTNGGEQYF
TGTGCCAGCAGCTTAGTCCTCCCCACAAACGGCGGGGAGCAGTACTTC
>NA|TRBV7-9|NA|TRBJ2-7
CASSWGQSSYEQYF
TGTGCCAGCAGCTGGGGGCAGAGCTCCTACGAGCAGTACTTC
>NA|TRBV7-2|NA|TRBJ1-1
CASSSRDLNTEAFF
TGTGCCAGCAGCTCGCGGGACCTGAACACTGAAGCTTTCTTT
>NA|TRBV5-5|NA|TRBJ1-2
CASSTPQGGWYGYTF
TGTGCCAGCAGTACCCCGCAAGGGGGTTGGTATGGCTACACCTTC
>TRBD1|TRBV20-1|NA|TRBJ1-1
CSDMTGGEAFF
TGCAGTGATATGACAGGGGGCGAAGCTTTCTTT
>TRBD1|TRBV27|NA|TRBJ2-7
CASSSGQGYEQYF
TGTGCCAGCAGTTCGGGACAGGGCTACGAGCAGTACTTC
>NA|TRBV5-1|NA|TRBJ2-7
CASRGPFPGYEQYF
TGCGCCAGCAGGGGCCCATTCCCTGGCTACGAGCAGTACTTC
>TRBD2|TRBV4-1|NA|TRBJ2-1
CASSRELAVRYNEQFF
TGCGCCAGCAGCCGGGAGCTAGCGGTGAGATACAATGAGCAGTTCTTC
>TRBD1|TRBV25-1|NA|TRBJ2-5
CASSEFRAGGYKETQYF
TGTGCCAGCAGTGAATTTCGGGCAGGGGGTTATAAAGAGACCCAGTACTTC
>TRBD1|TRBV6-6|few|TRBJ1-2
CASSPLAGQGSYGYTF
TGTGCCAGCAGCCCCCTCGCGGGACAGGGGTCCTATGGCTACACCTTC
>TRBD1|TRBV5-6|NA|TRBJ2-5
CASSLAPDRGLETQYF
TGTGCCAGCAGCTTGGCACCGGACAGGGGGCTGGAGACCCAGTACTTC
>TRBD2|TRBV7-8|NA|TRBJ2-3
CASSLALAGEYTQYF
TGTGCCAGCAGCTTAGCCCTAGCGGGAGAGTATACGCAGTATTTT
>TRBD2|TRBV10-3|few|TRBJ2-2
CAISFRSGGSNTGELFF
TGTGCCATCAGCTTCCGGAGCGGGGGCTCGAACACCGGGGAGCTGTTTTTT
>TRBD1|TRBV7-2|NA|TRBJ2-1
CATVPIRTGRNNEQFF
TGTGCCACCGTCCCGATCCGGACAGGGAGGAACAATGAGCAGTTCTTC
>TRBD1|TRBV6-5|NA|TRBJ1-3
CASSRDRGNTIYF
TGTGCCAGCAGCAGGGACAGGGGAAACACCATATATTTT
>NA|TRBV30|NA|TRBJ2-1
CAWSGGGESEQFF
TGTGCCTGGAGTGGAGGGGGGGAGAGTGAGCAGTTCTTC
>TRBD1|TRBV6-6|NA|TRBJ2-5
CASSYPGQGQETQYF
TGTGCCAGCAGTTACCCGGGACAGGGACAAGAGACCCAGTACTTC
>NA|TRBV5-4|NA|TRBJ1-4
CASSFDRYNEKLFF
TGTGCCAGCAGCTTCGACAGATATAATGAAAAACTGTTTTTT
>NA|TRBV7-2|once|TRBJ2-7
CASSLAGGAYEQYF
TGTGCCAGCAGCTTAGCTGGGGGCGCGTACGAGCAGTACTTC
>NA|TRBV7-8|few|TRBJ1-1
CASSLEEDKAFF
TGTGCCAGCAGCTTAGAAGAGGACAAAGCTTTCTTT
>NA|TRBV15|NA|TRBJ2-6
CATSRGDWGANVLTF
TGTGCCACCAGCAGAGGAGATTGGGGGGCCAACGTCCTGACTTTC
>NA|TRBV28|NA|TRBJ2-7
CASSQTYEQYF
TGTGCCAGCAGCCAGACCTACGAGCAGTACTTC
>NA|TRBV15|NA|TRBJ2-5
CATSRQGLNEETQYF
TGTGCCACCAGCAGACAGGGTTTGAATGAAGAGACCCAGTACTTC
>TRBD2|TRBV19|NA|TRBJ2-3
CASSNRGGAGDTQYF
TGTGCCAGTAGTAACCGCGGGGGGGCCGGGGATACGCAGTATTTT
>NA|TRBV27|NA|TRBJ2-1
CASSLSLTRASSYNEQFF
TGTGCCAGCAGTTTATCCCTTACTAGGGCTAGCTCCTACAATGAGCAGTTCTTC
>TRBD2|TRBV5-1|NA|TRBJ2-7
CASSLGKIAGPKALAYEQYF
TGCGCCAGCAGCTTGGGAAAAATAGCGGGACCAAAGGCTTTGGCTTACGAGCAGTACTTC
>TRBD1|TRBV5-1|NA|TRBJ1-2
CASSLTGAISEGYTF
TGCGCCAGCAGCCTTACAGGGGCCATATCCGAGGGCTACACCTTC